This TCR beta chain was sequenced for a study of blood T cell repertoires in COVID-19. About the research overall: The samples span acute and convalescent COVID-19 from the United States, Italy and Spain. PBMCs, B-cell-depleted T cells, or T cells provided the cDNA or gDNA that made up the material.

CDR3 length equals 13 residues. Germline values: CDR1 PRHDT, CDR2 FYEKMQ (reference sequence). V was cut by 2 bases and J by 6 bases, with 11 bases left in between. Original processing methods: Quantification of nucleated cells was approximated via reference gene primer amplification. The table came from immunoSEQ multiplex PCR; TCRdb's copy has only in-frame clones and leaves some out. The DNA was the basis for D and trimming; V, J and clone size are from that table. Altogether around 170,000 clones are present, 89% being singletons, with the ten largest covering 1.5% to 2%. The receptor was isolated from a man aged 18 to 30 who had recovered from COVID-19. The V gene is TRBV13, the J gene TRBJ2-7; weak D call: TRBD2 (5 bases). The sample comprised peripheral blood. CDR3 in amino acids: CASSLRGNGEQYF. CDR3 DNA: TGTGCCAGCAGCTTAAGAGGGAACGGCGAGCAGTACTTC.